A single sample gave rise to the 21 T cell receptor beta chains below, sequenced in a study of cytomegalovirus exposure and HLA in healthy donors. The PCR used 60 Vbeta and 13 Jbeta primers. Assay used: immunoSEQ multiplex PCR; TCRdb lists only in-frame clones, some missing. The sample includes 130,000 or so clones, roughly 8.3% of them seen just once. Sequencing was done on a sample of PBMCs. These receptors came from a man aged 35 to 55 in good health and CMV-seronegative.

V usage is TRBV7-2 and J usage is TRBJ1-1; no clear D gene. Germline V lookup: CDR1 SGHTA, CDR2 FQGNSA. This CDR3 spans 13 amino acids. Trimming took off 0 bases at V and 5 bases at J, with 7 bases between the two ends. The CDR3 reads CASSLAPRTEAFF. The CDR3 nucleotides read TGTGCCAGCAGCTTAGCCCCGCGTACTGAAGCTTTCTTT.

V and J are TRBV9 and TRBJ1-1; the D gene is possibly TRBD1 (5 bases). V lost 1 base, J lost 2 bases, and 12 bases lay in between. The CDR3 is 15 amino acids. The V gene's germline CDR1 is SGDLS and CDR2 YYNGEE. The CDR3 loop reads CASSVSGQANTEAFF. The CDR3 coding sequence is TGTGCCAGCAGCGTATCCGGACAAGCTAACACTGAAGCTTTCTTT.

In this sample, this clone turned up a few times. The chain uses TRBV30 and TRBJ2-5, with D hard to call. Germline-derived CDR1 and CDR2 are GTSNPN and SVGIG (reference sequence). The V and J ends lost 2 bases and 5 bases respectively, with 6 bases between them. The CDR3 contains 11 residues. CDR3 protein: CAWSLAETQYF. CDR3 bases: TGTGCCTGGAGTCTCGCGGAGACCCAGTACTTC.

This clone turned up a few times. V is TRBV27 and J is TRBJ1-2; D possibly corresponds to TRBD1 (6 bases). The V and J ends lost 0 bases and 8 bases respectively, with 13 bases between them. Per the germline V gene, CDR1 is MNHEY and CDR2 is SMNVEV (reference sequence). This CDR3 contains 14 residues. The CDR3 DNA reads TGTGCCAGCAGTTTATCGGGCGGGGGGCAGGGCTACACCTTC. Translated, it gives CASSLSGGGQGYTF.

This clone has more than one count but fewer than ten. The rearrangement links TRBV2 to TRBJ2-5; 9 positions match TRBD2. The junction had 7 bases not matched to a gene; V was cut back by 4 bases and J by 1 base. CDR3 length equals 16 residues. CDR1 is SNHLY and CDR2 is FYNNEI in the germline V gene. CDR3 residues: CASSVGGLAGQETQYF. The CDR3 DNA is TGTGCCAGCAGTGTAGGGGGACTAGCAGGCCAAGAGACCCAGTACTTC. Full variable domain (remainder filled in from reference TRBV2 and TRBJ2-5): EPEVTQTPSHQVTQMGQEVILRCVPISNHLYFYWYRQILGQKVEFLVSFYNNEISEKSEIFDDQFSVERPDGSNFTLKIRSTKLEDSAMYFCASSVGGLAGQETQYFGPGTRLLVL.

The chain is built from TRBV5-6 and TRBJ1-5, with TRBD1 matching over 9 bases. The CDR3 spans 17 residues. The germline CDR1 and CDR2 sequences are SGHDT and YYEEEE. Trimming removed 3 bases from V and 0 bases from J; junction bases left unmatched: 7. Here the CDR3 reads CASSSLGQGPSNQPQHF. As DNA, the CDR3 is TGTGCCAGCAGCTCCCTTGGACAGGGGCCTAGCAATCAGCCCCAGCATTTT.

The chain has TRBV19 and TRBJ2-2; possible D gene TRBD2, 5 bases. V was pared by 2 bases and J by 4 bases, with 17 bases between. The CDR3 has 17 residues. Per germline, CDR1 LNHDA and CDR2 SQIVND (reference sequence). CDR3 DNA sequence: TGTGCCAGTAGTATATCTCTCCTCTTCGGGGTCACCGGGGAGCTGTTTTTT. Its translation is CASSISLLFGVTGELFF. Full variable domain (remainder filled in from reference TRBV19 and TRBJ2-2): DGGITQSPKYLFRKEGQNVTLSCEQNLNHDAMYWYRQDPGQGLRLIYYSQIVNDFQKGDIAEGYSVSREKKESFPLTVTSAQKNPTAFYLCASSISLLFGVTGELFFGEGSRLTVL.

The CDR3, as DNA: TGCGCCAGCAGCCAGGGAACTGGGGTTTTAGAGACCCAGTACTTC. Encoded protein: CASSQGTGVLETQYF. V is TRBV5-1 and J is TRBJ2-5; perhaps TRBD1 as D (5 bases). This CDR3 region has 15 residues. V was clipped by 4 bases and J by 4 bases, with 17 bases between them. CDR1 is SGHRS and CDR2 is YFSETQ in the germline V gene.

In its sample, this clone was seen a few times. The V and J genes are TRBV21-1 and TRBJ1-1; no DNA check was done on the table's D call, TRBD1. TRBV21-1 is described as a pseudogene. The CDR3 totals 12 residues. The chain's CDR3 is CASSQGQGRVFF. In DNA, the CDR3 is TGTGCCAGCAGCCAAGGACAGGGAAGAGTTTTCTTT.

The V and J genes are TRBV27 and TRBJ2-1, with 7 bases identical to TRBD2. V shed 6 bases and J 8 bases; nucleotides not matched to a gene: 4. The CDR3 extends over 12 amino acids. Germline loops: CDR1 MNHEY, CDR2 SMNVEV (reference sequence). The CDR3, as DNA: TGTGCCAGCAGGGGCGGGGGTGATGAGCAGTTCTTC. Amino acids: CASRGGGDEQFF.

This chain links TRBV6-1 with TRBJ2-6; no clear D gene. Germline-derived CDR1 and CDR2 are MNHNS and SASEGT. The CDR3 contains 15 residues. V gave up 0 bases and J gave up 3 bases, with 6 bases separating them. CDR3 sequence (DNA): TGTGCCAGCAGTGAAGCATCCGGTGGGGCCAACGTCCTGACTTTC. This sequence encodes CASSEASGGANVLTF.

The sample holds a few counts of this clone. The chain has TRBV4-3 and TRBJ1-6; 9 bases map to TRBD1. Trimming took 5 bases from V and 7 from J; bases not matched to a gene: 6. CDR1 and CDR2 (germline): LGHNA, YSLEER. The CDR3 runs 15 residues. The CDR3 DNA sequence: TGCGCCAGCAGCTACCGCGGGACAGGGAATTCACCCCTCCACTTT. Protein: CASSYRGTGNSPLHF.

This clone turned up a few times. V usage is TRBV29-1 and J usage is TRBJ2-3; 10 positions match TRBD1. Germline assignment: CDR1 SQVTM and CDR2 ANQGSEA. After removal of 5 bases from V and 2 bases from J, the junction contained 7 bases not matched to a gene. The CDR3 totals 15 residues. The CDR3 sequence is CSVSGTGAFTDTQYF. CDR3 bases: TGCAGCGTTTCTGGGACAGGGGCCTTCACAGATACGCAGTATTTT.

This clone was observed a handful of times. The J gene is TRBJ2-4, the V gene TRBV27; 10 positions agree with TRBD2. V trimming: 5 bases; J trimming: 7 bases; junction bases outside the gene matches: 5. CDR3 length: 14 residues. Germline V gives CDR1 MNHEY, CDR2 SMNVEV (reference sequence). The CDR3, as DNA: TGTGCCAGCAGTACACTAGCGGGGACTAACATTCAGTACTTC. Translating gives CASSTLAGTNIQYF.

The CDR3 spells CASLPGQAYNEQFF. CDR3 bases: TGTGCCAGCCTACCGGGACAGGCCTACAATGAGCAGTTCTTC. The chain uses TRBV11-2 and TRBJ2-1; 8 bases map to TRBD1. The J segment lost 2 bases and the V segment lost 8 bases, leaving 5 bases of the junction unmatched. Germline CDR1 reads SGHAT; CDR2 reads FQNNGV. The CDR3 length is 14 residues.

The chain has TRBV29-1 and TRBJ1-2; D unclear. CDR1 is SQVTM, CDR2 ANQGSEA, per germline. Trimming took 5 bases from V and 2 from J, leaving 6 bases between them. The CDR3 has 11 residues. CDR3 coding DNA: TGCAGCGTTCCCACAAACTATGGCTACACCTTC. Translation: CSVPTNYGYTF.

This clone occurred once. CDR3 sequence reads: CASSLERTGWGYTF. The CDR3, as DNA: TGTGCCAGCAGCTTAGAAAGGACAGGGTGGGGCTACACCTTC. The chain has TRBV11-2 and TRBJ1-2; TRBD1 matches at 8 bases. Germline V gene lookup returns CDR1 SGHAT and CDR2 FQNNGV. V trimming: 0 bases; J trimming: 8 bases; junction bases outside the gene matches: 5. This CDR3 spans 14 amino acids.

Here the CDR3 DNA reads TGTGCCAGCACCCCCCCTAGCGGGGGGGCCGGAACGCAGTATTTT. It encodes CASTPPSGGAGTQYF. The chain couples TRBV6-5 to TRBJ2-3; 12 nucleotides align to TRBD2. This CDR3 is built from 15 residues. Trimming at V came to 7 bases and at J to 9 bases, leaving 11 bases not matched to a gene. Germline V gives CDR1 MNHEY, CDR2 SVGAGI.

The chain combines TRBV10-3 with TRBJ1-1, with D uncertain. V was trimmed by 3 bases and J by 3 bases, leaving 8 bases between them. Looked up from germline, CDR1 is ENHRY and CDR2 is SYGVKD. The CDR3 is made up of 13 amino acids. DNA of the CDR3: TGTGCCATCAGTGAACAGATTCACACTGAAGCTTTCTTT. This translates into CAISEQIHTEAFF.

The gene calls are TRBV19 and TRBJ2-3; 8 nucleotides line up with TRBD1. CDR3 length equals 15 residues. Germline values: CDR1 LNHDA, CDR2 SQIVND (reference sequence). V was pared by 7 bases and J by 6 bases, with 12 bases of the junction left unmatched. This chain's CDR3 is CASTPGTGYGDTQYF. Written as DNA, the CDR3 is TGTGCCAGTACCCCCGGGACAGGATACGGTGATACGCAGTATTTT.

This sequence joins TRBV19 and TRBJ1-1; TRBD1 agrees at 7 bases. This CDR3 is built from 15 residues. Germline values: CDR1 LNHDA, CDR2 SQIVND (reference sequence). The J segment lost 4 bases and the V segment lost 1 base, leaving 6 bases of the junction unmatched. The CDR3 DNA reads as TGTGCCAGTAGTATAGGAGGGCAGGGGGGCACTGAAGCTTTCTTT. Amino acids: CASSIGGQGGTEAFF.